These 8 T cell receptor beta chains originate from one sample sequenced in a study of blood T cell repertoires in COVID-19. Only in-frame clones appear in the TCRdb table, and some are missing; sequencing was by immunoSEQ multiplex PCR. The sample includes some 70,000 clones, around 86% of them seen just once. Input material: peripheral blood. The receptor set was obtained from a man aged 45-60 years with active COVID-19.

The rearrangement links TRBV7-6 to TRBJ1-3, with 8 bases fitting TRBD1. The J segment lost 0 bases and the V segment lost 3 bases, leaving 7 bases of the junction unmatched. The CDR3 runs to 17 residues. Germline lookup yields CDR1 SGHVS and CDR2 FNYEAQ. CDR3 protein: CASSLGTGAYSGNTIYF. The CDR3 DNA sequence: TGTGCCAGCAGCTTGGGGACAGGCGCTTACTCTGGAAACACCATATATTTT.

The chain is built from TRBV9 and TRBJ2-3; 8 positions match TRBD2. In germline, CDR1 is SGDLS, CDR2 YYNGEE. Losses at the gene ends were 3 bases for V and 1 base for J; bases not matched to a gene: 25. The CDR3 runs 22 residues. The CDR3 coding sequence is TGTGCCAGCAGCGGACTAGCGAGAACCCCTGGGTTTTTTACTCTAGGCACAGATACGCAGTATTTT. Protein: CASSGLARTPGFFTLGTDTQYF.

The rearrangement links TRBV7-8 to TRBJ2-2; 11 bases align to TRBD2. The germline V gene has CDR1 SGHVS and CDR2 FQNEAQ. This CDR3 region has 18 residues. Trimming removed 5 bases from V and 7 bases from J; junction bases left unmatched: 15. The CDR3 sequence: CASSLPSGLAGPGGELFF. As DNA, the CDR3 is TGTGCCAGCAGCCTACCCTCCGGACTAGCGGGCCCCGGCGGGGAGCTGTTTTTT.

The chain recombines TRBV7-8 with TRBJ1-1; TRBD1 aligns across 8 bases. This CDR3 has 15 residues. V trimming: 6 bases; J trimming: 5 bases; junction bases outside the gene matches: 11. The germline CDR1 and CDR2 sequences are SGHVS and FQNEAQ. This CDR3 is CASRPGQGRSTEAFF. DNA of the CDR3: TGTGCCAGCAGGCCAGGACAGGGTCGGAGTACTGAAGCTTTCTTT.

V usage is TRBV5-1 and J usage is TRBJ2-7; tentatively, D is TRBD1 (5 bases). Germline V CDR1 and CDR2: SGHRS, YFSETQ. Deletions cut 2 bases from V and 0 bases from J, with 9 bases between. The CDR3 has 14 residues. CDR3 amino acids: CASSLGVSSYEQYF. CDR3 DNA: TGCGCCAGCAGCTTAGGGGTGAGCTCCTACGAGCAGTACTTC.

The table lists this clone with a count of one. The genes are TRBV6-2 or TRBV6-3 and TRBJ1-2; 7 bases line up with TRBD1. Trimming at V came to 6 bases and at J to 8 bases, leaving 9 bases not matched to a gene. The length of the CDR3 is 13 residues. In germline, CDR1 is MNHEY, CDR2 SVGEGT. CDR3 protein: CASSTTGVEGYTF. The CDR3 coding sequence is TGTGCCAGCAGCACCACAGGGGTTGAAGGCTACACCTTC.

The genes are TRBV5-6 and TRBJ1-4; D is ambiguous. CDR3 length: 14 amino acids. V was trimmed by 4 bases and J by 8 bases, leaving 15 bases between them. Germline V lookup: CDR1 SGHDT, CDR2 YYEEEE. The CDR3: CASSLRGIGEKLFF. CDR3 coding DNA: TGTGCCAGCAGCCTTCGAGGAATCGGGGAAAAACTGTTTTTT.

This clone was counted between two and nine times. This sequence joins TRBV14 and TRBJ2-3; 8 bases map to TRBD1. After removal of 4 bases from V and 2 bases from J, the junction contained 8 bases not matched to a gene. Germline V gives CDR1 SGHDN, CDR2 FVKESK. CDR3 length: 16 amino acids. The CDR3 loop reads CASSPHAGGLTDTQYF. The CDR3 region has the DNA TGTGCCAGCAGCCCTCACGCAGGGGGCCTCACAGATACGCAGTATTTT. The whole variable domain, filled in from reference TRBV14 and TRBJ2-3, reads EAGVTQFPSHSVIEKGQTVTLRCDPISGHDNLYWYRRVMGKEIKFLLHFVKESKQDESGMPNNRFLAERTGGTYSTLKVQPAELEDSGVYFCASSPHAGGLTDTQYFGPGTRLTVL.